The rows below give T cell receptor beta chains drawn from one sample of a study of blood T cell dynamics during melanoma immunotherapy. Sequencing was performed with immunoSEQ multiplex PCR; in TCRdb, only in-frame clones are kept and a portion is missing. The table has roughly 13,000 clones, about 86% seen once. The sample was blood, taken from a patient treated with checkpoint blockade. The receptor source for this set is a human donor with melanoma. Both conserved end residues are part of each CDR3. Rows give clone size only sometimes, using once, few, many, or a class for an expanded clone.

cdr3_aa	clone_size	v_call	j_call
CASSAISANTEAFF	.	TRBV9	TRBJ1-1
CASSTSRLREQYF	.	TRBV11-2	TRBJ2-7
CASTTVAGFSYTF	.	TRBV19	TRBJ1-2
CASSDPSGRPVMDEQYF	.	TRBV25-1	TRBJ2-7
CASSKDGPLSLYGYTF	.	TRBV9	TRBJ1-2
CASTRTSTDTQYF	.	TRBV27	TRBJ2-3
CASSLRRGSNQPQHF	few	TRBV7-8	TRBJ1-5
CASSPTGVAGELFF	.	TRBV6-4	TRBJ2-2
CASTPGINTEAFF	.	TRBV19	TRBJ1-1
CASSDRATSDSDTQYF	.	TRBV6-4	TRBJ2-3
CASSRSGSNTGELFF	.	TRBV7-6	TRBJ2-2
CASRADRGSGNTIYF	.	TRBV28	TRBJ1-3
CASSVRLKTGDPSGANVLTF	.	TRBV9	TRBJ2-6
CASRGDSSYNEQFF	.	TRBV5-4	TRBJ2-1
CASTESWGRTGYTF	few	TRBV19	TRBJ1-2
CATSRVQGYHNEQFF	.	TRBV15	TRBJ2-1
CASSLDRAQETQYF	.	TRBV7-2	TRBJ2-5
CASGLRQGEGGNEQFF	.	TRBV19	TRBJ2-1
CASSLGYLWPGKTGGYGYTF	.	TRBV13	TRBJ1-2
CASTATGGSQPQHF	.	TRBV19	TRBJ1-5
CASSTGDGGETQYF	.	TRBV18	TRBJ2-5
CASRRQGQGAPNYGYTF	.	TRBV19	TRBJ1-2
CASTEGQGAPDTQYF	.	TRBV10-1	TRBJ2-3
CASSPGQDLDWNEQFF	.	TRBV5-1	TRBJ2-1
CASSFSTGYGYTF	.	TRBV27	TRBJ1-2
CASSLLGLASSYNEQFF	.	TRBV7-3	TRBJ2-1
CASSRGPRTDTQYF	.	TRBV4-1	TRBJ2-3
CASSAGTGGANQPQHF	few	TRBV7-9	TRBJ1-5
CASSWGGLRSPLHF	.	TRBV11-1	TRBJ1-6
CASSLGLRMNTEAFF	.	TRBV27	TRBJ1-1
CATSRDRGGYGYTF	.	TRBV15	TRBJ1-2
CASSQDKFNSPLHF	few	TRBV18	TRBJ1-6
CASSPGSSGDNEQFF	.	TRBV5-1	TRBJ2-1
CASSLDHRGGTDTQYF	.	TRBV5-4	TRBJ2-3
CASSLNGGTAGVRQYF	.	TRBV7-2	TRBJ2-7
CASSEGGWQETQYF	.	TRBV9	TRBJ2-5
CASSRDGPYEQYF	.	TRBV5-4	TRBJ2-7
CASMLQNYNSPLHF	few	TRBV11-2	TRBJ1-6
CASSSRTSGRRYHNEQFF	.	TRBV7-9	TRBJ2-1
CASRGTVAGTGELFF	.	TRBV5-5	TRBJ2-2
CASSAAGDVPGYTF	.	TRBV5-1	TRBJ1-2
CASSQGGRGPSTDTQYF	.	TRBV4-1	TRBJ2-3
CASSLRQHTEAFF	.	TRBV5-6	TRBJ1-1
CASSVGTGGSPLHF	once	TRBV9	TRBJ1-6
CAISESASGYNEQFF	.	TRBV10-3	TRBJ2-1
CASSEWSLSGGKSDTQYF	.	TRBV6-1	TRBJ2-3